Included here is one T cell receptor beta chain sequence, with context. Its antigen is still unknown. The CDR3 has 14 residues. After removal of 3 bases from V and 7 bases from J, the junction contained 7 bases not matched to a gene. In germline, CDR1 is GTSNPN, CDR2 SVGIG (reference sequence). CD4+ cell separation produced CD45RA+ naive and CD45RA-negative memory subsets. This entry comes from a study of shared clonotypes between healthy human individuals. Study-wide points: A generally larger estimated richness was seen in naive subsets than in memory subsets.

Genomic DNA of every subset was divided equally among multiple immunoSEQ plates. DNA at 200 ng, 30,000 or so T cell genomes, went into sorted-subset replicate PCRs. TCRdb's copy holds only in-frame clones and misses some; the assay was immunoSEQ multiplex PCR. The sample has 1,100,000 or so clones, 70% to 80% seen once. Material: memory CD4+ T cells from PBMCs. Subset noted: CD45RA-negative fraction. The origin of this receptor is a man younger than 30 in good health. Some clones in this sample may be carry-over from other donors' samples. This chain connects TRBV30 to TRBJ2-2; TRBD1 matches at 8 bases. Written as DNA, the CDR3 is TGTGCCTGGAGGGAACGGGACAGGAGCGGGGAGCTGTTTTTT. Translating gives CAWRERDRSGELFF.